The rows below give T cell receptor beta chains drawn from one sample of a study of shared clonotypes between healthy human individuals. The method was immunoSEQ multiplex PCR; TCRdb's version includes in-frame clones alone and lacks a portion of them. This sample carries about 1,900,000 clones, about 95% of them seen once, and the ten largest clones take 0.9% to 1.5%. The sample taken for sequencing was naive CD8+ T cells sorted from blood. The receptors originated from a man aged 18 to 30 in good health. Both conserved end residues are part of each CDR3. The D gene is left open where the match is weak. The size field is filled for only some rows; it gives once, few, many or a size class.

j_call | v_call | d_call | clone_size | cdr3_aa | cdr3_nt
TRBJ2-7 | TRBV2 | NA | NA | CASTPVVGSSYEQYF | TGTGCCAGCACTCCAGTAGTAGGCAGCTCCTACGAGCAGTACTTC
TRBJ2-3 | TRBV5-6 | TRBD2 | NA | CASSLGLADTDTQYF | TGTGCCAGCAGCTTGGGGCTAGCGGATACAGATACGCAGTATTTT
TRBJ1-5 | TRBV6-6 | NA | once | CAGRGYPQHF | TGTGCCGGCCGTGGGTACCCCCAGCATTTT
TRBJ2-7 | TRBV4-3 | NA | NA | CASSQGGTTYEQYF | TGCGCCAGCAGCCAAGGCGGGACAACTTACGAGCAGTACTTC
TRBJ2-5 | TRBV28 | TRBD2 | NA | CASSFGARLAGEETQYF | TGTGCCAGCAGTTTCGGGGCCAGACTAGCGGGTGAAGAGACCCAGTACTTC
TRBJ2-7 | TRBV28 | TRBD2 | NA | CASSLSGGVGEEQYF | TGTGCCAGCAGTTTATCGGGAGGGGTTGGGGAAGAGCAGTACTTC
TRBJ2-7 | TRBV4-1 | TRBD2 | NA | CASSHLAENYEQYF | TGCGCCAGCAGCCACCTAGCGGAAAACTACGAGCAGTACTTC
TRBJ1-5 | TRBV4-1 | NA | NA | CASRPRDTGNQPQHF | TGCGCCAGCAGGCCCAGGGACACGGGCAATCAGCCCCAGCATTTT
TRBJ2-2 | TRBV29-1 | TRBD2 | NA | CSVESTASGSSGELFF | TGCAGCGTTGAAAGTACGGCTAGCGGGAGTTCCGGGGAGCTGTTTTTT
TRBJ2-7 | TRBV29-1 | TRBD2 | NA | CSVAPMSGGDYEQYF | TGCAGCGTCGCCCCGATGAGTGGGGGGGACTACGAGCAGTACTTC
TRBJ2-3 | TRBV9 | NA | NA | CASSGPSSTDTQYF | TGTGCCAGCAGTGGTCCATCTAGCACAGATACGCAGTATTTT
TRBJ2-7 | TRBV13 | NA | NA | CASSPQGRAYEQYF | TGTGCCAGCAGCCCCCAGGGCAGAGCCTACGAGCAGTACTTC
TRBJ2-1 | TRBV11-3 | NA | NA | CASSAPGGEEQFF | TGTGCCAGCAGCGCACCTGGCGGGGAAGAGCAGTTCTTC
TRBJ2-3 | TRBV15 | NA | once | CATSYTWGTDTQYF | TGTGCCACCAGCTACACCTGGGGCACAGATACGCAGTATTTT
TRBJ2-1 | TRBV10-2 | NA | NA | CASRGNEQFF | TGCGCCAGCAGGGGCAATGAGCAGTTCTTC
TRBJ1-6 | TRBV2 | NA | NA | CASSGTLQDSPLHF | TGTGCCAGCAGCGGAACGCTACAGGATTCACCCCTCCACTTT
TRBJ1-6 | TRBV4-1 | NA | NA | CASSLELSYNSPLHF | TGCGCCAGCAGCCTCGAATTGTCCTATAATTCACCCCTCCACTTT
TRBJ1-1 | TRBV5-8 | NA | NA | CASSLVVGMNTEAFF | TGTGCCAGCAGCTTGGTGGTCGGAATGAACACTGAAGCTTTCTTT
TRBJ1-4 | TRBV7-9 | NA | NA | CASSSGAGSLNEKLFF | TGTGCCAGCAGCTCAGGCGCGGGATCCCTTAATGAAAAACTGTTTTTT
TRBJ1-2 | TRBV27 | NA | once | CASSPQGLYYGYTF | TGTGCCAGCAGTCCCCAAGGACTGTACTATGGCTACACCTTC
TRBJ2-1 | TRBV7-6 | NA | NA | CASSLTSSYNEQFF | TGTGCCAGCAGCTTAACGTCGAGCTACAATGAGCAGTTCTTC
TRBJ2-3 | TRBV27 | NA | NA | CASSSLLGRSTDTQYF | TGTGCCAGCAGTTCCCTCCTTGGGCGGAGCACAGATACGCAGTATTTT
TRBJ2-7 | TRBV28 | NA | NA | CASSYDRSGDEQYF | TGTGCCAGCAGTTACGACAGGTCCGGGGACGAGCAGTACTTC
TRBJ1-5 | TRBV4-1 | TRBD1 | NA | CASSQWEGGGQPQHF | TGCGCCAGCAGCCAATGGGAAGGGGGCGGGCAGCCCCAGCATTTT
TRBJ1-1 | TRBV6-5 | TRBD1 | NA | CASSPTGFMNTEAFF | TGTGCCAGCAGTCCGACAGGGTTCATGAACACTGAAGCTTTCTTT
TRBJ1-1 | TRBV29-1 | TRBD1 | NA | CSVWTGPMNTEAFF | TGCAGCGTTTGGACAGGGCCCATGAACACTGAAGCTTTCTTT
TRBJ1-4 | TRBV5-8 | NA | once | CASSSPAEKLFF | TGTGCCAGCAGCTCCCCGGCCGAAAAACTGTTTTTT
TRBJ1-1 | TRBV7-6 | TRBD1 | few | CASSLGQGYTEAFF | TGTGCCAGCAGCTTAGGACAGGGTTACACTGAAGCTTTCTTT
TRBJ2-7 | TRBV4-1 | TRBD2 | NA | CASSQVGSGGTYEQYF | TGCGCCAGCAGCCAAGTAGGTAGCGGGGGTACCTACGAGCAGTACTTC
TRBJ1-1 | TRBV27 | NA | once | CASSFAWNTEAFF | TGTGCCAGCAGTTTTGCATGGAACACTGAAGCTTTCTTT
TRBJ2-1 | TRBV6-5 | TRBD2 | NA | CASSAGGVPEFF | TGTGCCAGCAGTGCCGGGGGGGTCCCGGAGTTCTTC
TRBJ1-5 | TRBV18 | NA | once | CASSPDIGGNQPQHF | TGTGCCAGCTCACCGGACATCGGGGGAAATCAGCCCCAGCATTTT
TRBJ2-7 | TRBV6-1 | NA | NA | CASSVRGTYEQYF | TGTGCCAGCAGTGTCCGGGGAACCTACGAGCAGTACTTC
TRBJ2-1 | TRBV10-2 | TRBD2 | NA | CASSESSSGYNEQFF | TGCGCCAGCAGTGAGTCATCTAGCGGGTACAATGAGCAGTTCTTC
TRBJ2-2 | TRBV19 | TRBD2 | NA | CASSSAGVIGELFF | TGTGCCAGTAGTTCGGCGGGAGTCATCGGGGAGCTGTTTTTT
TRBJ1-5 | TRBV30 | NA | NA | CAWSDEGNQPQHF | TGTGCCTGGAGTGATGAGGGCAATCAGCCCCAGCATTTT
TRBJ2-1 | TRBV14 | TRBD2 | NA | CASSPLWAGEGYNEQFF | TGTGCCAGCAGCCCTCTTTGGGCGGGAGAGGGGTACAATGAGCAGTTCTTC
TRBJ2-3 | TRBV13 | NA | NA | CASSETLDTQYF | TGTGCCAGCAGCGAAACATTAGATACGCAGTATTTT
TRBJ2-3 | TRBV7-9 | NA | NA | CASSPAQGSGDTQYF | TGTGCCAGCAGCCCAGCCCAGGGCAGTGGAGATACGCAGTATTTT
TRBJ1-5 | TRBV6-1 | NA | NA | CASSEGVYQPQHF | TGTGCCAGCAGTGAGGGGGTTTATCAGCCCCAGCATTTT
TRBJ1-5 | TRBV4-3 | NA | NA | CASRMRRATNQPQHF | TGCGCCAGCAGGATGCGAAGGGCCACTAATCAGCCCCAGCATTTT
TRBJ1-1 | TRBV9 | TRBD1 | NA | CASSSRTGGETFTFF | TGTGCCAGCAGCTCTCGGACAGGGGGCGAAACCTTTACTTTCTTT